This T cell receptor beta chain was sequenced in a study of blood T cell repertoires in COVID-19. Study-wide context: Samples taken during acute and convalescent COVID-19 were collected in the United States, Italy and Spain. The analysed material was cDNA or gDNA that came from T cells, B-cell-depleted T cells, or PBMCs.

In the study's own analysis: Amplification of reference gene primers provided the estimated nucleated cell counts. Using immunoSEQ multiplex PCR, the repertoire was profiled, and TCRdb retains in-frame clones only, with some absent. The DNA gave D and trimming, while V, J and clone size come from that table. Altogether about 260,000 clones are present, roughly 85% being singletons, with the ten largest covering about 14%. This clone was detected once. V trimming: 6 bases; J trimming: 6 bases; junction bases outside the gene matches: 8. CDR1 is MNHEY and CDR2 is SMNVEV in the germline V gene (reference sequence). CDR3 length: 16 amino acids.

The sequence was collected from a human donor in a cohort sampled during active COVID-19. The rearrangement links TRBV27 to TRBJ2-3, with TRBD2 matching 14 bases. Source material: peripheral blood. The CDR3 region has the DNA TGTGCCAGCAGCCCGGGACTAGCGGGAGTACGTGATACGCAGTATTTT. Residues: CASSPGLAGVRDTQYF.